Listed below are T cell receptor beta chains from one sample, sequenced in a study of blood T cell repertoires in COVID-19. Profiled with immunoSEQ multiplex PCR; TCRdb holds only in-frame clones, not every one. The sample yields about 52,000 clones, approximately 90% seen once. Specimen: peripheral blood. The receptors were gathered from a man in his sixties or seventies with acute or convalescent COVID-19. CDR3s include the opening cysteine and the closing phenylalanine or tryptophan. A D gene is named only where the DNA matches it firmly. Size is omitted from some rows. Given values are once, few, many or a class for expanded clones.

j_gene	abundance	v_gene	d_gene	CDR3aa	CDR3nt
TRBJ2-1	-	TRBV19	TRBD2	CASSVPSGAFSSSYNEQFF	TGTGCCAGTAGTGTGCCTAGCGGCGCCTTTAGTAGCTCCTACAATGAGCAGTTCTTC
TRBJ2-1	-	TRBV21-1	-	CASSKAETSGRAWTPARQYEQFF	TGTGCCAGCAGCAAAGCCGAGACTAGCGGGAGGGCCTGGACGCCCGCCCGCCAATATGAGCAGTTCTTC
TRBJ2-5	-	TRBV5-1	-	CASSLARETQYF	TGCGCCAGCAGCTTGGCCCGGGAGACCCAGTACTTC
TRBJ1-5	-	TRBV6-2/TRBV6-3	-	CASSGQRDQPQHF	TGTGCCAGCAGTGGACAGAGAGATCAGCCCCAGCATTTT
TRBJ1-4	-	TRBV11-2	-	CASSLAARVGEKLFF	TGTGCCAGCAGCTTAGCCGCCAGGGTGGGGGAAAAACTGTTTTTT
TRBJ2-3	-	TRBV27	-	CASSLFPIQGSTDTQYF	TGTGCCAGCAGTTTATTTCCTATTCAGGGAAGCACAGATACGCAGTATTTT
TRBJ2-3	-	TRBV5-8	TRBD1	CASSQGQGTDTQYF	TGTGCCAGCAGCCAAGGACAGGGCACAGATACGCAGTATTTT
TRBJ2-1	-	TRBV2	TRBD2	CASRPVRTSGISYNEQFF	TGTGCCAGCAGACCCGTTAGGACTAGCGGAATCTCCTACAATGAGCAGTTCTTC
TRBJ1-4	-	TRBV18	-	CASSPRTVGEKLFF	TGTGCCAGCTCACCCAGGACAGTGGGTGAAAAACTGTTTTTT
TRBJ1-1	-	TRBV7-9	TRBD1	CASSQRGDSVTEAFF	TGTGCCAGCAGCCAGAGGGGGGACAGTGTCACTGAAGCTTTCTTT
TRBJ1-6	few	TRBV9	-	CASSPSSVSPLHF	TGTGCCAGCAGCCCTTCCTCTGTCTCACCCCTCCACTTT
TRBJ2-3	-	TRBV5-1	TRBD2	CASSLGTSASTDTQYF	TGCGCCAGCAGCTTGGGGACTAGCGCTAGCACAGATACGCAGTATTTT
TRBJ2-1	-	TRBV7-8	TRBD2	CASSWKTSGNNEQFF	TGTGCCAGCAGCTGGAAGACTAGCGGGAATAATGAGCAGTTCTTC
TRBJ1-2	-	TRBV6-6	-	CASSTPGGGYTF	TGTGCCAGCAGTACACCGGGTGGAGGCTACACCTTC
TRBJ2-2	-	TRBV15	-	CATSRSGGLHTGELFF	TGTGCCACCAGCAGGTCGGGCGGGCTCCACACCGGGGAGCTGTTTTTT
TRBJ2-3	-	TRBV10-3	-	CAIRGHLTDTQYF	TGTGCCATCAGAGGACACCTCACAGATACGCAGTATTTT
TRBJ1-2	-	TRBV6-5	-	CASTLNREGGYTF	TGTGCCAGCACCTTAAACAGGGAGGGTGGCTACACCTTC
TRBJ1-1	-	TRBV7-8	-	CASSLGDIMNTEAFF	TGTGCCAGCAGCTTAGGTGACATTATGAACACTGAAGCTTTCTTT
TRBJ2-3	-	TRBV5-1	-	CASTWTEGTDTQYF	TGCGCCAGCACCTGGACAGAGGGCACAGATACGCAGTATTTT
TRBJ1-2	-	TRBV28	-	CASRPFLQGTSTNYGYTF	TGTGCCAGCAGACCTTTCCTACAGGGTACATCTACTAACTATGGCTACACCTTC
TRBJ2-3	-	TRBV5-1	TRBD1	CASSLEGGGDTQYF	TGCGCCAGCAGCTTGGAAGGGGGCGGAGATACGCAGTATTTT
TRBJ1-5	-	TRBV2	-	CASSDHGQFNQPQHF	TGTGCCAGCAGTGACCACGGACAGTTCAATCAGCCCCAGCATTTT
TRBJ1-1	-	TRBV19	TRBD1	CASSTTGQRNTEAFF	TGTGCCAGTAGTACCACGGGACAGAGAAACACTGAAGCTTTCTTT
TRBJ2-5	-	TRBV19	-	CASHDGGMGETQYF	TGTGCCAGTCACGATGGGGGGATGGGAGAGACCCAGTACTTC